The T cell receptor beta chain under discussion was sequenced for a study of robustness of blood B and T cell sequencing (dated by TCRdb to the late 2010s). In terms of the full investigation: The study aimed to determine how much peripheral blood is needed to reliably characterize an individual's TCRbeta and IgG repertoires. Each of the approximately nine independently drawn blood samples had its TCRbeta and IgG repertoires measured. For technical replicates, two replicate TCRbeta cDNA libraries were prepared from one shared RNA pool that came from a single 10 ml draw.

TCRbeta repertoires were measured from mRNA instead of genomic DNA, an approach that captures expressed receptors. Without cell sorting, buffy coat leukocytes were collected into Trizol, and RNA was extracted using the Direct-zol RNA MiniPrep Plus kit. To separate plasma, buffy coat and red blood cells, EDTA blood tubes were immediately centrifuged at 4 degrees C. The library came from PCR. The sequencing machine was an Illumina MiSeq. cDNA was made using SMARTScribe reverse transcriptase and a 5' template-switch oligo that added a universal priming site. A 12-nucleotide random unique molecular identifier (UMI) was carried by the template-switch oligo, and each cDNA molecule was tagged with this UMI. During reverse transcription, TCRbeta transcripts were targeted by chain-specific reverse primers. Residual template-switch adapters were removed by uracil DNA glycosylase treatment, and cDNA was purified using a Qiagen MinElute kit. The first PCR used KAPA HiFi HotStart ReadyMix for 23 cycles, split across four 50 ul reactions with step-out primers. Before any further amplification, the products of the first-round PCR were gel-purified. Illumina Nextera adapters were added in a second 8-cycle PCR, after which libraries were purified and pooled. A 50-nucleotide 5' read captured the UMI barcode for each TCRbeta molecule. On the study's bioinformatics: The MIGEC toolkit was used to group reads by UMI into consensus reads. PEAR was used to merge forward and reverse consensus reads, producing the final reads. A custom decontamination script removed identical UMI-sequence pairs shared across libraries, treating them as cross-sample contamination. MIGMAP, a wrapper around IgBLAST, was used for V(D)J assignment and CDR3 extraction. A TCR clonotype was defined as sharing the same V gene, J gene and CDR3 amino acid sequence, and CDR1 and CDR2 were not sequenced. The raw public reads went through TCRdb reprocessing: fastp at Q25, MiXCR clone calling, in-frame beta chains kept. All rows with the same CDR3 protein become a single entry with the most common DNA and genes. TCRdb's processing, not the study's, gives the V and J calls here. In all, the sample holds 1,500 to 2,000 distinct CDR3 sequences, and around 48% of those were seen once. Jointly, the top ten make up around 35% of the sample.

Based on the germline V gene (reference sequence), the CDR1 and CDR2 sequences are WNHNN and SYGVQD. The CDR3 measures 13 amino acids from cysteine to phenylalanine. This clonotype was observed a handful of times. Its binding antigen is unknown. The DNA is left out, because the CDR3 cannot be placed on it with certainty; the CDR3 is given as TCRdb lists it. General findings and caveats noted by the study authors: Pooling tubes did not increase the overlap of rare TCRbeta clonotypes, which implies that much larger blood volumes would be needed to capture rare TCRbeta clonotypes. Coverage of the top 10,000 TCRbeta clonotypes approached saturation when 3 or 4 tubes (roughly 28-40 ml blood) were combined. Immediate fractionation was required for EDTA tubes, so the use of EDTA tubes in multi-site collections was limited. A full plateau was not reached by TCRbeta rarefaction curves, suggesting under-sequencing or many low-abundance clonotypes. The 1,000 most abundant TCRbeta clonotypes from the pooled draws were detected in every single 10 ml sample. Evidence of cross-contamination, likely caused by batch processing, was seen in one pair of TCRbeta libraries, and the UMI-sequence pairs shared between the two libraries were removed. Of the top 10,000 TCRbeta clonotypes in one technical replicate library, around 95% were also found in the other technical replicate library.

The TCR sequence derives from a human donor in good health. Sequencing was carried out using peripheral blood. Here the chain combines TRBV10-1 and TRBJ1-6. CDR3 loop: CASSTSRNSPLHF.